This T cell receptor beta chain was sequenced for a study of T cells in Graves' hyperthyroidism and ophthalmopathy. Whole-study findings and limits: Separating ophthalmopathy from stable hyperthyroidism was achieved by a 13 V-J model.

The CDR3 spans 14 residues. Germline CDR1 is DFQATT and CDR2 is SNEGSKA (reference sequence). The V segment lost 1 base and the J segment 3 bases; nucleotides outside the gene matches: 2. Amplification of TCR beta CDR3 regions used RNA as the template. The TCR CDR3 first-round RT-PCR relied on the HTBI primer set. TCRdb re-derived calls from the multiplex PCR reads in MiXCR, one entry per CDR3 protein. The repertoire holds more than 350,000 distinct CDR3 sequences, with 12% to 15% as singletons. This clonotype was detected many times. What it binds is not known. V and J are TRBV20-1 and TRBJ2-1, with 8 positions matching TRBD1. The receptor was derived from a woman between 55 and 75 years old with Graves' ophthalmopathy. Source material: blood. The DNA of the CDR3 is TGCAGTGCTAGAGCCGGGACAGGCTACAATGAGCAGTTCTTC. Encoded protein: CSARAGTGYNEQFF.